This T cell receptor (beta chain) was recorded in a study of cytotoxic CD8 clonotypes in ibrutinib-treated CLL. Measured with immunoSEQ multiplex PCR; TCRdb has only the in-frame clones, and not every one. The sample lists just over 200,000 clones, over 65% occurring once. Per germline, CDR1 SGHTA and CDR2 FQGTGA. V gave up 1 base and J gave up 10 bases, with 11 bases separating them. This CDR3 comprises 14 residues. The V and J genes are TRBV7-3 and TRBJ1-6, with TRBD1 as a possible D gene (6 bases). The source is a human donor with chronic lymphocytic leukemia. The specimen was PBMCs, collected after 12 months of ibrutinib treatment. The CDR3: CASSLSRGGSPLHF. For the CDR3, the DNA is TGTGCCAGCAGCTTAAGCAGGGGCGGATCACCCCTCCACTTT.